This entry is about one T cell receptor beta chain. Its antigen is as yet unknown. These data are taken from a study of cytomegalovirus exposure and HLA in healthy donors. Study-level information: Assignment to the Caucasian-associated ancestry cluster applied to approximately 80% of the approximately 360 genotyped donors.

PCR primers comprised 60 Vbeta and 13 Jbeta primers. Using immunoSEQ multiplex PCR, the repertoire was profiled, and TCRdb retains in-frame clones only, with some absent. The table records approximately 300,000 clones, just under 85% of them present only once. Study conclusions and caveats: With DRB1 most and HLA-C fewest, TCR association rates differed between HLA loci in a later analysis.

The trim removed 6 bases at V and 9 bases at J, leaving 9 bases unmatched. The CDR3 loop spans 15 amino acids. Germline CDR1 MNHNS, CDR2 SASEGT. The sample consisted of PBMCs. The chain links TRBV6-1 to TRBJ1-6, with 9 bases lining up with TRBD1. This receptor was taken from a woman aged 40 to 50 in good health and CMV-seropositive. This chain's CDR3 is CASSELDRGSSPLHF. CDR3 DNA: TGTGCCAGCAGCGAGTTGGACAGGGGTTCTTCACCCCTCCACTTT.